A selection of T cell receptor beta chains follows, all from one sample in a study of Graves' ophthalmopathy and Graves' hyperthyroidism. TCRdb redid the calling of the multiplex PCR reads with MiXCR, one entry per CDR3 protein. This table holds approximately 640,000 distinct CDR3 sequences, approximately 39% found once. Material for sequencing was peripheral blood. The source is an adult man with Graves' ophthalmopathy. Each CDR3 is given with its conserved first and last residue. Each record gives: clone size, J gene, D gene, V gene, CDR3 DNA, CDR3 protein. The D gene is left open where the match is weak. For some rows the clone size is stated as once, few or many, or as a class when expanded; others skip it.

size: -; J: TRBJ2-7; D: TRBD1; V: TRBV7-9; DNA: TGTGCCAGCAGCCTGACAGGGGGTGGAACCTACGAGCAGTACTTC; CDR3: CASSLTGGGTYEQYF
size: -; J: TRBJ2-5; D: -; V: TRBV2; DNA: TGTGCCAGCAGTGATGGGTCGGGCAATCAGCCCCAGTACTTC; CDR3: CASSDGSGNQPQYF
size: many; J: TRBJ1-2; D: -; V: TRBV5-6; DNA: TGTGCCAGCAGCACCTCGGGACGGGACTATGGCTACACCTTC; CDR3: CASSTSGRDYGYTF
size: few; J: TRBJ1-5; D: -; V: TRBV19; DNA: TGTGCCAGTAATAGACAGGGCAATCAGCCCCAGCATTTT; CDR3: CASNRQGNQPQHF
size: many; J: TRBJ1-4; D: -; V: TRBV2; DNA: TGTGCCAGCAGTGAAATCCAGGGAAGGGAAAAACTGTTTTTT; CDR3: CASSEIQGREKLFF
size: many; J: TRBJ1-1; D: -; V: TRBV7-2; DNA: TGTGCCAGCAGCTTACAATTTGGGGGCGGGACTGAAGCTTTCTTT; CDR3: CASSLQFGGGTEAFF
size: -; J: TRBJ1-1; D: -; V: TRBV29-1; DNA: TGCAGCCAAGGTTCAGGACCGAACACTGAAGCTTTCTTT; CDR3: CSQGSGPNTEAFF
size: few; J: TRBJ2-7; D: -; V: TRBV15; DNA: TGTGCCACCAGCAGAGATAGAAGCGAGTACTTC; CDR3: CATSRDRSEYF
size: -; J: TRBJ2-1; D: -; V: TRBV24-1; DNA: TGTGCCACCAGTGATTCGCCGGGGGGCGGGTCCCCCAATGAGCAGTTCTTC; CDR3: CATSDSPGGGSPNEQFF
size: many; J: TRBJ1-3; D: -; V: TRBV5-1; DNA: TGCGCCAGCAGCTTGGGACAGATTTCTGGAAACACCATATATTTT; CDR3: CASSLGQISGNTIYF
size: once; J: TRBJ1-6; D: TRBD1; V: TRBV10-3; DNA: TGTGCCATCAGTGGGGACAGTAATTCGCCCTTCCACTTT; CDR3: CAISGDSNSPFHF
size: many; J: TRBJ1-6; D: -; V: TRBV7-9; DNA: TGTGCCAGCAGCTTTGGATGGGGAGTGGGGGTTCGTTCACCCCTCCACTTT; CDR3: CASSFGWGVGVRSPLHF
size: many; J: TRBJ1-1; D: TRBD1; V: TRBV12-3/TRBV12-4; DNA: TGTGCCAGCAGTCGACAGGGGGAATGGACTGAAGCTTTCTTT; CDR3: CASSRQGEWTEAFF
size: few; J: TRBJ2-7; D: -; V: TRBV12-3/TRBV12-4; DNA: TGTGCCAGCAGCAGGGATCCGACCGAGCAGTACTTC; CDR3: CASSRDPTEQYF
size: -; J: TRBJ1-5; D: -; V: TRBV7-8; DNA: TGTGCCAGCAGTTATGGTACGGTTCAGCCCCAGCATTTT; CDR3: CASSYGTVQPQHF
size: -; J: TRBJ2-2; D: TRBD1; V: TRBV11-2; DNA: TGTGCCAGCAGCTTAGGACAGGGGCCGAGCACCGGGGAGCTGTTTTTT; CDR3: CASSLGQGPSTGELFF
size: -; J: TRBJ2-7; D: TRBD2; V: TRBV29-1; DNA: TGCAGCGTTGCGGCTAGCGGGGGGAGCTCCTACGAGCAGTACTTC; CDR3: CSVAASGGSSYEQYF
size: -; J: TRBJ1-6; D: TRBD1; V: TRBV10-2; DNA: TGCGCCAGCAGTCAGGGGGCGATATGGGACTCACCCCTCCACTTT; CDR3: CASSQGAIWDSPLHF
size: -; J: TRBJ2-7; D: -; V: TRBV5-8; DNA: TGTGCCAGCAGCGAAGGAGAGAGCGGGCGTGATACCTACGAGCAGTACTTC; CDR3: CASSEGESGRDTYEQYF
size: -; J: TRBJ1-2; D: -; V: TRBV25-1; DNA: TGTGCCTGGAGCCGGGTTGACTATGGCTACACCTTC; CDR3: CAWSRVDYGYTF
size: -; J: TRBJ1-2; D: -; V: TRBV7-2; DNA: TGTGCCAGCAGCGAGGGGAGCGGACTCTATGGCTACACCTTC; CDR3: CASSEGSGLYGYTF
size: many; J: TRBJ1-1; D: TRBD1; V: TRBV29-1; DNA: TGCAGCGTTGTGGACAGGGGGATGGAAGCTTTCTTT; CDR3: CSVVDRGMEAFF
size: few; J: TRBJ2-1; D: TRBD2; V: TRBV5-5; DNA: TGCGCCAGCAGCCAAGGCCATTACGGGGGGGCCTACAATGAGCAGTTCTTC; CDR3: CASSQGHYGGAYNEQFF
size: many; J: TRBJ2-7; D: -; V: TRBV4-2; DNA: TGTGCCAGCAGCCAAGATTCTGGCGCCTCCTACGAGCAGTACTTC; CDR3: CASSQDSGASYEQYF
size: -; J: TRBJ1-5; D: -; V: TRBV10-3; DNA: TGTGCCATCAGTGCGGACCCTAGCAATCAGCCCCAGCATTTT; CDR3: CAISADPSNQPQHF
size: many; J: TRBJ1-5; D: -; V: TRBV12-3/TRBV12-4; DNA: TGTGCCAGCAGTTTAACAGTCCCGCCCCAGCATTTT; CDR3: CASSLTVPPQHF
size: many; J: TRBJ1-4; D: -; V: TRBV12-3/TRBV12-4; DNA: TGTGCCAGCAGTTTTGGAGGATCTAATGAAAAACTGTTTTTT; CDR3: CASSFGGSNEKLFF
size: many; J: TRBJ1-6; D: -; V: TRBV4-2; DNA: TGTGCCAGCAGCCAAGACACAGGGCGGGATTCACCCCTCCACTTT; CDR3: CASSQDTGRDSPLHF
size: few; J: TRBJ1-3; D: -; V: TRBV12-3/TRBV12-4; DNA: TGTGCCAGCAGTTTGGGGGCCGGGGACACCATATATTTT; CDR3: CASSLGAGDTIYF
size: many; J: TRBJ2-7; D: -; V: TRBV6-6; DNA: TGTGCCAGCAGTCCCGGGGGTCGGGAGCAGTACTTC; CDR3: CASSPGGREQYF
size: -; J: TRBJ1-5; D: -; V: TRBV2; DNA: TGTGCCAGCACACGGGGGGACCAAGAGACCCAGCATTTT; CDR3: CASTRGDQETQHF
size: -; J: TRBJ2-5; D: TRBD2; V: TRBV7-3; DNA: TGCGCCAGCAGCCAAAGGCTCCGGGGACTAGCACCTCGAGAGACCCAGTACTTC; CDR3: CASSQRLRGLAPRETQYF
size: many; J: TRBJ1-2; D: -; V: TRBV7-9; DNA: TGTGCCAGCAGCTTAAGGGAACTAAGAGGCTACACCTTC; CDR3: CASSLRELRGYTF
size: many; J: TRBJ2-6; D: -; V: TRBV7-9; DNA: TGTGCCAGCAGCTTAGCTCTAGGGTCTGGGGCCAACGTCCTGACTTTC; CDR3: CASSLALGSGANVLTF
size: few; J: TRBJ2-2; D: -; V: TRBV6-5; DNA: TGTGCCAGCACTAACAGGGGAGGTACCGGGGAGCTGTTTTTT; CDR3: CASTNRGGTGELFF
size: many; J: TRBJ2-7; D: -; V: TRBV5-6; DNA: TGTGCCAGCAGCGTGGGACGAACGAACAAGCAGTACTTC; CDR3: CASSVGRTNKQYF
size: -; J: TRBJ1-4; D: TRBD1; V: TRBV7-3; DNA: TGTGCCAGCAGCCACCCGGCAGGGGGAGAAAAACTGTTTTTT; CDR3: CASSHPAGGEKLFF
size: many; J: TRBJ1-1; D: -; V: TRBV10-3; DNA: TGTGCCATCAGTGATTTACGGGCCAACACTGAAGCTTTCTTT; CDR3: CAISDLRANTEAFF
size: many; J: TRBJ1-6; D: -; V: TRBV6-1; DNA: TGTGCCAGCAGTGAAATGACAGTCGCGTCACCCCTCCACTTT; CDR3: CASSEMTVASPLHF
size: many; J: TRBJ1-1; D: -; V: TRBV7-9; DNA: TGTGCCAGCAGCGTGGAGGGTTCAGCCCAGGACACTGAAGCTTTCTTT; CDR3: CASSVEGSAQDTEAFF
size: few; J: TRBJ1-5; D: -; V: TRBV19; DNA: TGTGCCAGTAGTATAGAGGGGGTCGGTCAGCCCCAGCATTTT; CDR3: CASSIEGVGQPQHF
size: -; J: TRBJ2-3; D: -; V: TRBV7-8; DNA: TGTGCCAGCAACCCCGAGCGCTGGACAGATACGCAGTATTTT; CDR3: CASNPERWTDTQYF
size: -; J: TRBJ2-2; D: TRBD1; V: TRBV11-3; DNA: TGTACCAGCAGCCCCACAGGGGCGCCCGGGGAGCTGTTTTTT; CDR3: CTSSPTGAPGELFF
size: few; J: TRBJ1-4; D: -; V: TRBV4-1; DNA: TGCGCCAGCAGCCACCCGGGACGTGGGTATCAAAAACTGTTTTTT; CDR3: CASSHPGRGYQKLFF
size: -; J: TRBJ1-4; D: TRBD1; V: TRBV5-1; DNA: TGCGCCAGCAGCACCGGGACAGGGGTGGGAGAAAAACTGTTTTTT; CDR3: CASSTGTGVGEKLFF
size: many; J: TRBJ2-7; D: TRBD1; V: TRBV11-1; DNA: TGTGCCAGCAGCTTACCGACAGGGTATAACGAGCAGTACTTC; CDR3: CASSLPTGYNEQYF
size: -; J: TRBJ1-1; D: -; V: TRBV30; DNA: TGTGCCTGGAAAAAAGACAGTCCGCGGGCTTTCTTT; CDR3: CAWKKDSPRAFF
size: many; J: TRBJ1-6; D: -; V: TRBV12-3/TRBV12-4; DNA: TGTGCCAGCAGTTTCGACGGAAATTCACCCCTCCACTTT; CDR3: CASSFDGNSPLHF
size: few; J: TRBJ2-5; D: TRBD2; V: TRBV6-4; DNA: TGTGCCAGCAGTCGTCCCGGGACTAGCGGTGGAGAGACCCAGTACTTC; CDR3: CASSRPGTSGGETQYF
size: -; J: TRBJ2-5; D: -; V: TRBV7-2; DNA: TGTGCCAGCAGTGAAGCGCTTAGGACAGTCCAAGAGACCCAGTACTTC; CDR3: CASSEALRTVQETQYF
size: many; J: TRBJ2-7; D: -; V: TRBV7-2; DNA: TGTGCCAGCAGCTTAGAGGGGCCCTACGAGCAGTACTTC; CDR3: CASSLEGPYEQYF
size: many; J: TRBJ1-1; D: -; V: TRBV2; DNA: TGTGCCAGCAGTGAGGACAGCGGTAGCACTGAAGCTTTCTTT; CDR3: CASSEDSGSTEAFF
size: few; J: TRBJ2-7; D: -; V: TRBV9; DNA: TGTGCCAGCAGCCTTGAAGGTCAGGGCGGGCGAAAGCAGTACTTC; CDR3: CASSLEGQGGRKQYF
size: -; J: TRBJ2-7; D: TRBD1; V: TRBV5-1; DNA: TGCGCCAGCAGCGGATCCGGGACAGGGGGCGCATCCTACGAGCAGTACTTC; CDR3: CASSGSGTGGASYEQYF
size: many; J: TRBJ2-2; D: -; V: TRBV5-1; DNA: TGCGCCAGCAGCTTGGAGGCAGGGCTGAGCACCGGGGAGCTGTTTTTT; CDR3: CASSLEAGLSTGELFF